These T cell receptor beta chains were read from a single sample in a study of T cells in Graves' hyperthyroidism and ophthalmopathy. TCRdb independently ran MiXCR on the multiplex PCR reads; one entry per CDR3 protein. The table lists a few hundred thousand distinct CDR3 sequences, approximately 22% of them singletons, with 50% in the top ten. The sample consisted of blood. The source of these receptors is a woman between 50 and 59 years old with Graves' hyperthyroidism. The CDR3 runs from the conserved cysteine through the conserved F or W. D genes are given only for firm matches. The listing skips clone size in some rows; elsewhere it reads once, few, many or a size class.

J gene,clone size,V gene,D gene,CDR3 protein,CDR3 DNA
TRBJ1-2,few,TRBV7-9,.,CASSLAGHPYGYTF,TGTGCCAGCAGCTTAGCGGGACACCCCTATGGCTACACCTTC
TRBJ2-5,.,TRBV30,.,CAWSPGGRETQYF,TGTGCCTGGAGCCCGGGGGGCCGAGAGACCCAGTACTTC
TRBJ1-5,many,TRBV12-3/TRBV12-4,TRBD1,CASSWRDRGNQPQHF,TGTGCCAGCAGTTGGAGGGACAGGGGTAATCAGCCCCAGCATTTT
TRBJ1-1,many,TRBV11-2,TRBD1,CASSSGGKAFF,TGTGCCAGCAGTTCAGGGGGAAAAGCTTTCTTT
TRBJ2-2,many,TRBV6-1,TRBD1,CASSVHRGTGELFF,TGTGCCAGCAGTGTCCACAGGGGTACCGGGGAGCTGTTTTTT
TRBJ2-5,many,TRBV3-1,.,CASSQGRVYEETQYF,TGTGCCAGCAGCCAAGGTCGAGTATATGAGGAGACCCAGTACTTC
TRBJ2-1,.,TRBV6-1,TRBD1,CASSGTGGADEQFF,TGTGCCAGCAGTGGGACAGGGGGCGCGGATGAGCAGTTCTTC
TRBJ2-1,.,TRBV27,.,CASSVRIYNEQFF,TGTGCCAGCAGTGTGCGGATCTACAATGAGCAGTTCTTC
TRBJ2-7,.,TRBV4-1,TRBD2,CASSHPTSGRNYEQYF,TGCGCCAGCAGCCACCCGACTAGCGGGAGGAACTACGAGCAGTACTTC
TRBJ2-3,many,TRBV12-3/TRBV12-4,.,CASSLGQPTDTQYF,TGTGCCAGCAGTTTAGGTCAGCCCACAGATACGCAGTATTTT
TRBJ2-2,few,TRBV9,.,CASSVEGGGGGELFF,TGTGCCAGCAGCGTAGAAGGAGGGGGAGGCGGGGAGCTGTTTTTT
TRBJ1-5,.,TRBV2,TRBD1,CASSEKGGRVVNQPQHF,TGTGCCAGCAGTGAGAAAGGGGGCAGGGTGGTCAATCAGCCCCAGCATTTT
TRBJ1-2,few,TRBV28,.,CASSPRGGYTF,TGTGCCAGCAGTCCCCGGGGGGGCTACACCTTC
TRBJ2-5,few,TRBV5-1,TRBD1,CASSLGQGWQETQYF,TGCGCCAGCAGCTTGGGACAGGGGTGGCAAGAGACCCAGTACTTC
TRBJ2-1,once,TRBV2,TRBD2,CASSELASGTYTSNEQFF,TGTGCCAGCAGTGAACTGGCTAGCGGGACCTACACCTCGAATGAGCAGTTCTTC
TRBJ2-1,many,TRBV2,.,CASSEQTLTNDEQFF,TGTGCCAGCAGTGAACAGACACTTACAAACGATGAGCAGTTCTTC
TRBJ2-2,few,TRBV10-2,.,CASSLGGGGELFF,TGCGCCAGCAGCCTTGGGGGCGGCGGGGAGCTGTTTTTT